This TCR beta chain was captured by sequencing in a study of blood T cell repertoires in COVID-19. The V gene lost 6 bases and the J gene lost 4 bases, with 15 bases spanning the gap. CDR1 and CDR2 from the germline V gene are MNHEY and SVGAGI. CDR3 length: 14 residues. Generated by immunoSEQ multiplex PCR, the TCRdb table keeps only in-frame clones and is missing some. The sample has roughly 180,000 clones, 82% seen once. This clone was counted between two and nine times. This TCR came from a woman aged 25 to 39 with acute or convalescent COVID-19. Sequenced material: peripheral blood. The V and J genes are TRBV6-5 and TRBJ1-1; perhaps TRBD1 as D (6 bases). This chain's CDR3 is CASRLTGLGTEAFF. In nucleotides, the CDR3 is TGTGCCAGCAGGCTCACAGGGTTGGGCACTGAAGCTTTCTTT.